These T cell receptor beta chains were read from a single sample in a study of lymphopenia after photon versus proton radiotherapy. Assay used: immunoSEQ multiplex PCR; TCRdb lists only in-frame clones, some missing. The data hold around 66,000 clones, with approximately 86% observed a single time. The sequences come from peripheral blood, collected from a patient treated with photon-based radiotherapy. Source of these receptors: a man aged 40-49 years with gastric cancer. CDR3s leave out the opening cysteine and the closing phenylalanine or tryptophan. The order of the fields is clone size, V gene, J gene, CDR3 protein. Part of the rows lack a size; the others show once, few, many or a class for expanded clones.

NA	TRBV6-1	TRBJ1-4	ASSEDRGLSGEKLF
NA	TRBV6-1	TRBJ2-3	ASSEALTSGAADTQY
NA	TRBV4-3	TRBJ2-1	ASSQDPRASGNEQF
NA	TRBV5-1	TRBJ2-2	ASSLTSGEVTGELF
NA	TRBV2	TRBJ2-7	ASSEATRGEQY
NA	TRBV6-6	TRBJ2-5	ASTRTSGRETQY
NA	TRBV30	TRBJ1-4	AWSVLSGKALF
once	TRBV6-5	TRBJ2-5	ASSATGQETQY
NA	TRBV20-1	TRBJ2-5	SARTGETQY
NA	TRBV7-2	TRBJ2-1	ASSLAGGTVNNEQF
NA	TRBV6-5	TRBJ2-3	ASSGSGGAVRTQY
NA	TRBV9	TRBJ1-6	ASSVGKDSPLH
NA	TRBV5-1	TRBJ2-1	ASTSAGSPSYNEQF
NA	TRBV2	TRBJ2-5	ASSAVQGETQY
once	TRBV30	TRBJ2-4	AWGRGLAKNIQY
NA	TRBV2	TRBJ1-1	ASSIKMDTEAF
NA	TRBV2	TRBJ1-1	ASRPTGGTEAF
NA	TRBV4-3	TRBJ2-3	ASSLQQGTDTQY
NA	TRBV7-2	TRBJ1-2	ASSPRTGGPYGYT
NA	TRBV7-2	TRBJ1-2	ASSLTGYGYT
NA	TRBV11-3	TRBJ2-5	ASSRDRVETQY
NA	TRBV7-2	TRBJ1-1	ASSSAKNTEAF
NA	TRBV10-3	TRBJ1-4	AISEASAATNEKLF
NA	TRBV30	TRBJ2-5	AWSVGGETQY
few	TRBV18	TRBJ2-7	ASSPGAQYEQY
NA	TRBV10-3	TRBJ2-1	AISDPGGNYNEQF
NA	TRBV9	TRBJ1-1	ASSVDGSLNTEAF
medium-sized	TRBV5-6	TRBJ2-2	ASSPGQGQNTGELF
NA	TRBV4-3	TRBJ1-3	ASSQEGGSGNTIY
once	TRBV6-4	TRBJ2-3	ASSDTRQGASDTQY
NA	TRBV2	TRBJ2-3	ASSGGGSTPYTQY
NA	TRBV7-2	TRBJ1-5	ASSLRGFGQPQH
NA	TRBV10-3	TRBJ2-3	AISTVSSTDTQY
NA	TRBV30	TRBJ1-4	AWSERGTLPGEKLF
NA	TRBV30	TRBJ2-7	AWSHSLYEQY
NA	TRBV19	TRBJ2-7	ASSMGQGVSYEQY
NA	TRBV11-2	TRBJ1-5	ASSLGGNSNQPQH
NA	TRBV4-3	TRBJ2-5	ASSQSGTGFVETQY